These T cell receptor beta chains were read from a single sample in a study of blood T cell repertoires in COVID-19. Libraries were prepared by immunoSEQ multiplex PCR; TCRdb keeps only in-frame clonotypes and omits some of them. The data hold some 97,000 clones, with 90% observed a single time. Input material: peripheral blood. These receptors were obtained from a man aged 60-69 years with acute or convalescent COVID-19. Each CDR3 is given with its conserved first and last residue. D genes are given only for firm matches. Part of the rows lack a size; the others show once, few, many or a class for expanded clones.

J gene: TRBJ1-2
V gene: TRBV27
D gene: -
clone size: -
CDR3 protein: CASSSLRGDSDGYTF
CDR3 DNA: TGTGCCAGCAGTTCACTCAGGGGTGATTCGGATGGCTACACCTTC

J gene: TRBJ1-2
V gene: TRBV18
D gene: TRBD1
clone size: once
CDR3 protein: CASSPRDRENGYGYTF
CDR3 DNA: TGTGCCAGCTCACCCCGGGACAGGGAGAACGGCTATGGCTACACCTTC

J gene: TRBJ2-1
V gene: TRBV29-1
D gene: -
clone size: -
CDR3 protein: CSAAVSSYNEQFF
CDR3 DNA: TGCAGCGCCGCGGTCTCTTCCTACAATGAGCAGTTCTTC

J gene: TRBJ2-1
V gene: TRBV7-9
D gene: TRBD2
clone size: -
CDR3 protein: CASSLEEPAGGEYEFF
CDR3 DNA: TGTGCCAGCAGCTTAGAGGAGCCAGCGGGGGGGGAATATGAGTTCTTC

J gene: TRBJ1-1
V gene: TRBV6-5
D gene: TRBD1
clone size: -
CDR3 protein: CASTKTGGTEAFF
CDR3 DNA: TGTGCCAGCACCAAGACAGGGGGCACTGAAGCTTTCTTT

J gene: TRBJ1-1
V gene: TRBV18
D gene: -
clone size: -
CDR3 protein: CASSPAQGPTEAFF
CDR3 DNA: TGTGCCAGCTCACCAGCGCAGGGGCCCACTGAAGCTTTCTTT

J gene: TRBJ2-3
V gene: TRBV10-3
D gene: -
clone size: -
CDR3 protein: CAIGAQSTSTDTQYF
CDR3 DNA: TGTGCCATCGGGGCGCAGTCAACTAGCACAGATACGCAGTATTTT

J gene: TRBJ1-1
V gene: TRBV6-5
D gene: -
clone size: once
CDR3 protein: CASIAFNTEAFF
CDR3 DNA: TGTGCCAGCATAGCCTTTAACACTGAAGCTTTCTTT

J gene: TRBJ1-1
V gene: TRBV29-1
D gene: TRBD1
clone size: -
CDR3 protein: CSAAGQSNTEAFF
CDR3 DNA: TGCAGCGCCGCGGGACAGAGTAACACTGAAGCTTTCTTT

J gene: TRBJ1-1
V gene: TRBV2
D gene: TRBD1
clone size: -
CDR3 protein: CASSLYPPQGLNTEAFF
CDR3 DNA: TGTGCCAGCAGCCTATACCCCCCACAGGGGTTGAACACTGAAGCTTTCTTT

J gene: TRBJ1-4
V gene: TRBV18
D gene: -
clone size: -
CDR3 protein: CASSPPSTNEKLFF
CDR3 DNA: TGTGCCAGCTCACCACCGTCTACTAATGAAAAACTGTTTTTT

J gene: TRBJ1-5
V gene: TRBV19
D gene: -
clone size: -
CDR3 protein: CASSRGSNQPQHF
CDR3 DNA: TGTGCCAGTAGTCGGGGTAGCAATCAGCCCCAGCATTTT

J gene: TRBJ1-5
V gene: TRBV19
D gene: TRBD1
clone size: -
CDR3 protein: CASSIQGGAQPQHF
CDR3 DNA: TGTGCCAGTAGTATACAGGGGGGCGCTCAGCCCCAGCATTTT

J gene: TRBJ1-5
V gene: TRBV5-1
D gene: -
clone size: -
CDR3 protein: CASSRRGGQQPQHF
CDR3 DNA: TGCGCCAGCAGCCGCAGAGGCGGTCAGCAGCCCCAGCATTTT